This section outlines one T cell receptor beta chain sequence together with its context. Its specificity is unknown. The record originates from a study of response to subunit inactivated influenza vaccine. Study-wide results and limits: The authors put forward the suggestion that each seasonal influenza vaccination may bring in only a limited number of new T cells.

The CDR3 length is 13 residues. The germline gives CDR1 KGHSH, CDR2 LQKENI. V lost 0 bases and J lost 3, with 5 bases in between. MiXCR, applied by TCRdb to the RT-PCR reads, yields one record per CDR3 protein. Of 500,000 or so distinct CDR3 sequences detected, 11% appear once; the ten largest clones hold about an eighth. The rearrangement uses TRBV18 and TRBJ2-5; D uncertain. The TCR originated in a man aged 45-60 years who received an inactivated influenza vaccine. This specimen was PBMCs from blood, taken more than 35 days after vaccination. CDR3 coding DNA: TGTGCCAGCTCACCACCCCCAGAAGAGACCCAGTACTTC. Encoded protein: CASSPPPEETQYF.